The 21 T cell receptor beta chains below all came from one sample that was sequenced in a study of blood T cell repertoires in COVID-19. The repertoire was sequenced with immunoSEQ multiplex PCR; TCRdb's copy has only in-frame clones and lacks some. The sample lists approximately 24,000 clones; 94% were seen once. The specimen was peripheral blood. The receptors were gathered from a woman aged 45-65 years with active COVID-19.

V and J are TRBV5-1 and TRBJ1-6, with TRBD1 identical over 8 bases. Trimming at V came to 7 bases and at J to 10 bases, leaving 10 bases not matched to a gene. Germline V gives CDR1 SGHRS, CDR2 YFSETQ. The length of the CDR3 is 14 residues. As DNA, the CDR3 is TGCGCCAGCGGAGAGGGACAGGCCAACTCACCCCTCCACTTT. Translated: CASGEGQANSPLHF.

The chain uses TRBV5-1 and TRBJ2-1; D not resolved. Trimming shortened V by 5 bases and J by 2 bases, and 11 bases separated the two germline ends. The CDR3 totals 14 residues. CDR1 and CDR2 from the germline V gene are SGHRS and YFSETQ. CDR3 sequence (DNA): TGCGCCAGCAGTCCAGGTGAGCCCTACAATGAGCAGTTCTTC. This encodes CASSPGEPYNEQFF.

V and J are TRBV19 and TRBJ1-5, with D maybe TRBD1 (5 bases). The ends were cut back, 3 bases at V and 3 bases at J, with 12 bases in the middle. Germline-derived CDR1 and CDR2 are LNHDA and SQIVND (reference sequence). The CDR3 has 15 residues. The CDR3 nucleotides read TGTGCCAGTAGTATCACGGGGGGTGACAATCAGCCCCAGCATTTT. Protein sequence: CASSITGGDNQPQHF.

The rearrangement uses TRBV18 and TRBJ2-5; 9 nucleotides match TRBD2. V lost 2 bases and J lost 2; bases outside the gene matches: 3. CDR1 and CDR2 from the germline V gene are KGHSH and LQKENI. This CDR3 comprises 15 residues. CDR3 region: CASSPKAGGQETQYF. For the CDR3, the DNA is TGTGCCAGCTCACCAAAGGCGGGGGGGCAAGAGACCCAGTACTTC.

This chain links TRBV6-5 with TRBJ1-5; D not resolved. Germline V gene sequence: CDR1 MNHEY, CDR2 SVGAGI. The CDR3 sequence is 15 residues long. The V gene lost 2 bases and the J gene lost 6 bases, with 14 bases spanning the gap. CDR3 sequence: CASSYGYPGSQPQHF. In DNA form, the CDR3 reads TGTGCCAGCAGTTACGGGTACCCGGGATCTCAGCCCCAGCATTTT.

The chain combines TRBV2 with TRBJ2-1, with 8 bases aligning to TRBD1. The CDR3 is 15 amino acids. V was clipped by 3 bases and J by 7 bases; unmatched bases: 8. Germline V gene lookup returns CDR1 SNHLY and CDR2 FYNNEI. The CDR3 region has the DNA TGTGCCAGCAGTGACCCGCCGGACAGGGCGAATGAGCAGTTCTTC. This codes for CASSDPPDRANEQFF.

The rearrangement joins TRBV2 to TRBJ1-1; 8 bases fit TRBD1. The V gene's germline CDR1 is SNHLY and CDR2 FYNNEI. The CDR3 is 14 amino acids. Trimming at V came to 6 bases and at J to 0 bases, leaving 3 bases not matched to a gene. The CDR3 protein is CASRGQGLNTEAFF. The CDR3 bases are TGTGCCAGCAGAGGACAGGGTTTGAACACTGAAGCTTTCTTT.

The gene calls are TRBV28 and TRBJ2-5; 7 bases agree with TRBD1. The trim removed 7 bases at V and 5 bases at J, leaving 7 bases unmatched. The CDR3 runs 13 residues. CDR1 is MDHEN, CDR2 SYDVKM, per germline. CDR3 amino acids: CASIEGASETQYF. The DNA for the CDR3 is TGTGCCAGCATTGAGGGGGCTTCGGAGACCCAGTACTTC.

This chain connects TRBV11-3 to TRBJ2-1, with 11 bases that match TRBD2. The CDR3 has 18 residues. CDR1 is SGHNT, CDR2 YENEEA, per germline. V shed 0 bases, J shed 3 bases, and the junction held 7 bases outside the gene matches. The CDR3 DNA reads as TGTGCCAGCAGCTTAGATCAGGGAGGGACTAGCGGCTACAATGAGCAGTTCTTC. Protein sequence: CASSLDQGGTSGYNEQFF.

The chain uses TRBV18 and TRBJ1-5; 7 positions match TRBD1. CDR1 and CDR2 (germline): KGHSH, LQKENI. After removal of 3 bases from V and 2 bases from J, the junction contained 19 bases not matched to a gene. This CDR3 is built from 20 residues. The CDR3 nucleotides read TGTGCCAGCTCACCCCTAGCTCCCGACAGGGTCCAACCGGGCAATCAGCCCCAGCATTTT. Encoded protein: CASSPLAPDRVQPGNQPQHF.

CDR3 in amino acids: CATQDAMGGLAFF. The CDR3 DNA follows: TGTGCCACACAGGACGCGATGGGAGGACTGGCTTTCTTT. The V gene is TRBV15, the J gene TRBJ1-1, with a possible D match to TRBD1 (5 bases). CDR3 length equals 13 residues. Germline CDR1 LNHNV, CDR2 YYDKDF (reference sequence). Trimming removed 9 bases at V and 11 bases at J, with 22 bases between.

V gene TRBV4-2 combines with J gene TRBJ2-3; 9 bases are a match to TRBD2. Germline V gene lookup returns CDR1 LGHNA and CDR2 YNFKEQ. The junction had 5 bases not matched to a gene; V was cut back by 1 base and J by 3 bases. CDR3 length: 16 residues. CDR3 amino acids: CASSQVAGGETDTQYF. In DNA form, the CDR3 reads TGTGCCAGCAGCCAAGTCGCGGGGGGGGAGACAGATACGCAGTATTTT.

This chain uses TRBV10-3 with TRBJ1-1; D possibly corresponds to TRBD1 (6 bases). Germline CDR1 reads ENHRY; CDR2 reads SYGVKD. V lost 4 bases and J lost 2, with 11 bases in between. This CDR3 is 14 amino acids long. The DNA for the CDR3 is TGTGCCATCAGTGCTGTCAGGGGAAACACTGAAGCTTTCTTT. This gives the protein CAISAVRGNTEAFF.

This sequence joins TRBV4-2 and TRBJ2-5, with a tentative D call TRBD1 (5 bases). The CDR3 loop spans 15 amino acids. V was trimmed by 0 bases and J by 2 bases, leaving 10 bases between them. Germline lookup yields CDR1 LGHNA and CDR2 YNFKEQ. For the CDR3, the DNA is TGTGCCAGCAGCCAAGATAGGGGAATACAAGAGACCCAGTACTTC. Translating gives CASSQDRGIQETQYF.

The V gene is TRBV5-1, the J gene TRBJ2-5; 11 nucleotides line up with TRBD2. This CDR3 contains 17 residues. Losses at the gene ends were 6 bases for V and 7 bases for J; bases not matched to a gene: 17. From germline, CDR1 is SGHRS and CDR2 YFSETQ. This chain's CDR3 is CASTPRVIAGGRVTQYF. CDR3 bases: TGCGCCAGCACCCCCCGGGTCATAGCGGGGGGGCGTGTGACCCAGTACTTC.

The V gene is TRBV2, the J gene TRBJ2-7; TRBD1 matches at 8 bases. V shed 3 bases, J shed 5 bases, and the junction held 6 bases outside the gene matches. This CDR3 contains 14 residues. CDR1 and CDR2 from the germline V gene are SNHLY and FYNNEI. DNA for the CDR3: TGTGCCAGCAGTGACAGGACAGGGAGCCACGAGCAGTACGTC. Its protein is CASSDRTGSHEQYV.

V usage is TRBV12-3 or TRBV12-4 and J usage is TRBJ2-5; possibly TRBD1 for D (6 bases). V lost 2 bases to trimming and J lost 4 bases, with 8 bases between them. The CDR3 has 13 residues. As DNA, the CDR3 is TGTGCCAGCAGTTTACTCAGGGGAGAGACCCAGTACTTC. Its protein product is CASSLLRGETQYF.

The chain is built from TRBV5-4 and TRBJ1-3, with 7 bases matching TRBD1. Germline V gene lookup returns CDR1 SGHNT and CDR2 YYREEE (reference sequence). V trimming: 3 bases; J trimming: 0 bases; junction bases outside the gene matches: 0. CDR3 length equals 14 residues. DNA for the CDR3: TGTGCCAGCAGCTCAGGGGGCTCTGGAAACACCATATATTTT. It specifies CASSSGGSGNTIYF.

This chain uses TRBV7-8 with TRBJ2-7; D may be TRBD2 (6 bases). Germline loops: CDR1 SGHVS, CDR2 FQNEAQ. The V end lost 6 bases, the J end lost 6 bases, and 12 bases lay between the germline ends. The CDR3 has 12 residues. In nucleotides, the CDR3 is TGTGCCAGCAGACCTTACGGGGGCGAGCAGTACTTC. Translation gives CASRPYGGEQYF.

The rearrangement links TRBV14 to TRBJ2-5; weak D call: TRBD2 (6 bases). V was pared by 8 bases and J by 6 bases, with 16 bases between. The CDR3 has 13 amino acids. The germline CDR1 and CDR2 sequences are SGHDN and FVKESK. Here the CDR3 reads CASQPAGGKTQYF. CDR3 sequence (DNA): TGTGCCAGCCAGCCGGCAGGAGGGAAGACCCAGTACTTC.

This chain's CDR3 is CASSEAGRSTDTQYF. In DNA form, the CDR3 reads TGTGCCAGCAGTGAAGCGGGCAGGAGCACAGATACGCAGTATTTT. J is TRBJ2-3 and V is TRBV2; D call uncertain. CDR3 length: 15 residues. CDR1 and CDR2 from the germline V gene are SNHLY and FYNNEI. Trimming stripped 0 bases from V and 0 bases from J, with 7 bases between.